This is a list of T cell receptor beta chains from one sample in a study of blood T cell repertoires in COVID-19. Assay: immunoSEQ multiplex PCR; the TCRdb copy retains only in-frame clones and omits some. This sample has roughly 250,000 clones, with about 85% found just once. The source material was peripheral blood. Every receptor here comes from a woman aged 60-70 years with active or convalescent COVID-19. The CDR3 runs from the conserved cysteine through the conserved F or W. The D gene is left open where the match is weak. Clone size is given for some rows only: seen once, a few or many times, or a class if the clone is expanded.

>TRBJ1-1|TRBV11-3|-|-
TGTGCCAGCAGGGGACAGAACACTGAAGCTTTCTTT
CASRGQNTEAFF
>TRBJ2-7|TRBV5-1|-|once
TGCGCCAGCAGGGGAGACGGAACCTACGAGCAGTACTTC
CASRGDGTYEQYF
>TRBJ2-3|TRBV7-9|TRBD2|-
TGTGCCAGCAGCTTCGCTAGCGGGGGGGCGGGAGATACGCAGTATTTT
CASSFASGGAGDTQYF
>TRBJ2-2|TRBV7-9|TRBD1|-
TGTGCCAGCAGCCGGACAGGGAACACCGGGGAGCTGTTTTTT
CASSRTGNTGELFF
>TRBJ2-1|TRBV11-3|-|-
TGTGCCAGCAGCCCGGCGGGGCTGAGCTCCTACAATGAGCAGTTCTTC
CASSPAGLSSYNEQFF
>TRBJ1-6|TRBV4-1|TRBD1|-
TGCGCCAGCAGCCATCCGACAGGGGTTAGTTCACCCCTCCACTTT
CASSHPTGVSSPLHF
>TRBJ2-1|TRBV18|-|few
TGTGCCAGCTCATTTTTCTTTAGCCGCTCCTACAATGAGCAGTTCTTC
CASSFFFSRSYNEQFF
>TRBJ2-5|TRBV27|TRBD1|-
TGTGCCAGCAGTCCCCGGGACAGGGGTTTGCAAGAGACCCAGTACTTC
CASSPRDRGLQETQYF
>TRBJ1-2|TRBV5-4|-|-
TGTGCCAGCAGCCCATACAGGGTCTATGGCTACACCTTC
CASSPYRVYGYTF
>TRBJ1-2|TRBV7-9|-|-
TGTGCCAGCAGCTTAGACGTTGCACAGAACTATGGCTACACCTTC
CASSLDVAQNYGYTF
>TRBJ2-1|TRBV4-2|TRBD1|-
TGTGCCAGCAGCCCCGAAACCGGGACAGGGGTATGGGATGAGCAGTTCTTC
CASSPETGTGVWDEQFF
>TRBJ2-7|TRBV7-3|TRBD1|few
TGTGCCAGCAGCCTACAGGGGGCGCATAACGAGCAGTACTTC
CASSLQGAHNEQYF
>TRBJ2-2|TRBV15|TRBD2|-
TGTGCCACCAGCTGGACTAGCGGGAGTCTCGCCGGGGAGCTGTTTTTT
CATSWTSGSLAGELFF
>TRBJ2-2|TRBV19|-|-
TGTGCCAGTAGTCTACCCCACAGGGCGTCCTCCACCGGGGAGCTGTTTTTT
CASSLPHRASSTGELFF
>TRBJ2-7|TRBV6-5|TRBD2|-
TGTGCCAGCAGTTCCTACAGCGGGACTTTTTACGAGCAGTACTTC
CASSSYSGTFYEQYF
>TRBJ2-4|TRBV2|-|-
TGTGCCAGCAGTGAAAGGGCGGGAAGGAACATTCAGTACTTC
CASSERAGRNIQYF
>TRBJ1-6|TRBV19|-|few
TGTGCCAGTAGGAGGGTGGGGAATTCACCCCTCCACTTT
CASRRVGNSPLHF
>TRBJ1-1|TRBV18|-|-
TGTGCCAGCTCACCACCGACAGGCAACACTGAAGCTTTCTTT
CASSPPTGNTEAFF
>TRBJ1-2|TRBV2|-|-
TGTGCCAGCAGTAGGGACAAAGCCCCGCTGGGTGGCTACACCTTC
CASSRDKAPLGGYTF
>TRBJ2-1|TRBV18|TRBD1|-
TGTGCCAGCTCACTGTCCGGGACAGGGGCCAATGAGCAGTTCTTC
CASSLSGTGANEQFF
>TRBJ1-2|TRBV10-3|TRBD1|-
TGTGCCATCAGTGGATTGGGACAGGGGAGAGATGGCTACACCTTC
CAISGLGQGRDGYTF
>TRBJ2-1|TRBV4-1|TRBD2|-
TGCGCCAGCAGCCAAGTCGGGGGGAGGATCTCCTACAATGAGCAGTTCTTC
CASSQVGGRISYNEQFF
>TRBJ1-6|TRBV18|TRBD1|-
TGTGCCAGCTCACCGGGGACAGGCGATTCACCCCTCCACTTT
CASSPGTGDSPLHF
>TRBJ2-3|TRBV4-2|-|-
TGTGCCAGCAGCCAAGATCAAGCGGGCTTGACCCCAGATACGCAGTATTTT
CASSQDQAGLTPDTQYF
>TRBJ2-1|TRBV5-3|TRBD1|-
TGTGCCAGAAGTCCGGACAGGTCCCCATGCTCCTACAATGAGCAGTTCTTC
CARSPDRSPCSYNEQFF
>TRBJ2-7|TRBV6-1|TRBD1|-
TGTGCCAGCAGTGAAACCGGGACAGGGGTGACCTCCTACGAGCAGTACTTC
CASSETGTGVTSYEQYF
>TRBJ2-1|TRBV2|TRBD1|once
TGTGCCAGCAGTGCCGGGACAGCTCTTGAGCAGTTCTTC
CASSAGTALEQFF
>TRBJ2-5|TRBV6-5|TRBD2|-
TGTGCCAGTCGGACTAGCGGGGGCGAGACCCAGTACTTC
CASRTSGGETQYF
>TRBJ2-1|TRBV19|TRBD2|-
TGTGCCAGTAGTTCAACAGCGGGAGGCTACAATGAGCAGTTCTTC
CASSSTAGGYNEQFF
>TRBJ2-7|TRBV4-2|TRBD2|-
TGTGCCAGCAGCCAAGAGGGGACTAGCGGGCACTCCTACGAGCAGTACTTC
CASSQEGTSGHSYEQYF
>TRBJ1-2|TRBV13|-|once
TGTGCCAGCAGCTTAACCGGGGTGGAGGGCTACACCTTC
CASSLTGVEGYTF
>TRBJ2-5|TRBV6-2/TRBV6-3|-|-
TGTGCCAGCGGTTTCGGGGGGCGGGAGACCCAGTACTTC
CASGFGGRETQYF
>TRBJ1-2|TRBV7-8|-|-
TGTGCCAGCAGCCCAGAGGACAGCTATGGCTACACCTTC
CASSPEDSYGYTF
>TRBJ2-3|TRBV28|-|-
TGTGCCAGCAGTTTTTTCGGGCGGGATGGGACAGATACGCAGTATTTT
CASSFFGRDGTDTQYF
>TRBJ2-1|TRBV2|TRBD1|-
TGTGCCAGCAGTTCCCGGACAGGGATCCATGAGCAGTTCTTC
CASSSRTGIHEQFF
>TRBJ1-6|TRBV3-1/TRBV3-2|TRBD1|-
TGTGCCAGCAGCCGGCGGCAGACAGGGGAAAATTCACCCCTCCACTTT
CASSRRQTGENSPLHF
>TRBJ2-1|TRBV5-4|TRBD1|-
TGTGCCAGCAGCACAGAGGGACAGGCCTACAATGAGCAGTTCTTC
CASSTEGQAYNEQFF
>TRBJ2-2|TRBV7-9|-|-
TGTGCCAGCAGCTCCTTCCAGCGGGCCGGGGAGCTGTTTTTT
CASSSFQRAGELFF
>TRBJ1-5|TRBV12-3/TRBV12-4|-|-
TGTGCCAGCCGTCAGGGGTCTCAGCCCCAGCATTTT
CASRQGSQPQHF
>TRBJ2-5|TRBV6-5|-|-
TGTGCCAGCAGTTCCGCCGGGAACCGAGAAGAGACCCAGTACTTC
CASSSAGNREETQYF
>TRBJ1-2|TRBV5-1|-|-
TGCGCCAGCAGCTTGTCCAGGGACTATGGCTACACCTTC
CASSLSRDYGYTF
>TRBJ1-1|TRBV25-1|-|-
TGTGCCAGCAGTGAATGGGGAGGGAACACTGAAGCTTTCTTT
CASSEWGGNTEAFF
>TRBJ2-2|TRBV18|-|few
TGTGCCAGCTCTCAACAGGGAAGCTACACCGGGGAGCTGTTTTTT
CASSQQGSYTGELFF
>TRBJ1-4|TRBV6-5|-|-
TGTGCCAGCAGACCAGGGGTTGGGGAAAAACTGTTTTTT
CASRPGVGEKLFF
>TRBJ2-1|TRBV19|TRBD2|-
TGTGCCAGTAGAGGGCTAGCGGGACGAAATGAGCAGTTCTTC
CASRGLAGRNEQFF
>TRBJ1-2|TRBV7-8|-|-
TGTGCCAGCAGCTTAGTACAGGGCAGGGCATTCGATGGCTACACCTTC
CASSLVQGRAFDGYTF
>TRBJ1-5|TRBV11-3|-|-
TGTGCCAGCAGCTCAGCGTTCAATCAGCCCCAGCATTTT
CASSSAFNQPQHF
>TRBJ2-6|TRBV13|-|-
TGTGCCAGCAGTTACTCTGGGGCCAACGTCCTGACTTTC
CASSYSGANVLTF
>TRBJ2-1|TRBV24-1|TRBD2|-
TGTGCCACCAGTGACGGACTAGCGGGCGGGTATGAGCAGTTCTTC
CATSDGLAGGYEQFF
>TRBJ2-1|TRBV28|TRBD1|-
TGTGCCAGCAGTTCCGGGACAGGGGTGGGTGAGCAGTTCTTC
CASSSGTGVGEQFF
>TRBJ2-3|TRBV2|TRBD2|-
TGTGCCAGCAGGCTTGGACTAGCGGGGGCCTACACAGATACGCAGTATTTT
CASRLGLAGAYTDTQYF
>TRBJ2-1|TRBV20-1|TRBD2|-
TGCAGTGCTAGTATAGCGGGGGTAACACGAGGGGAGCAGTTCTTC
CSASIAGVTRGEQFF